These 8 T cell receptor beta chains originate from one sample sequenced in a study of blood T cell repertoires in COVID-19. Profiling relied on immunoSEQ multiplex PCR, and the TCRdb table lists in-frame clones only, not all of them. The sample records around 200,000 clones, 84% being singletons. The sequenced material came from peripheral blood. These receptors all stem from a human donor in a cohort sampled during active COVID-19.

CDR3 residues: CASSQDRAGANYGYTF. CDR3 DNA: TGTGCCAGCAGCCAGGACAGGGCGGGGGCCAACTATGGCTACACCTTC. This chain links TRBV5-4 with TRBJ1-2, with 8 bases identical to TRBD1. CDR1 is SGHNT, CDR2 YYREEE, per germline (reference sequence). CDR3 size: 16 residues. V shed 4 bases and J 2 bases; nucleotides not matched to a gene: 10.

A single count supports this clone. The CDR3: CASSAGQGSAALHF. The CDR3, as DNA: TGCGCCAGCAGCGCCGGACAGGGCTCGGCGGCCCTCCACTTT. The V call is TRBV5-1, the J call TRBJ1-6; 8 nucleotides align to TRBD1. The CDR3 sequence is 14 residues long. The J segment lost 14 bases and the V segment lost 4 bases, leaving 11 bases of the junction unmatched. CDR1 and CDR2 from the germline V gene are SGHRS and YFSETQ.

CDR3 coding DNA: TGTGCCTGGAGTGACACCCACCTTAGCCAGCAGCCCCAGCATTTT. Protein: CAWSDTHLSQQPQHF. J is TRBJ1-5 and V is TRBV30; no reliable D call. CDR1 and CDR2 from the germline V gene are GTSNPN and SVGIG (reference sequence). The CDR3 runs to 15 residues. The V end was cut by 1 base, the J end by 7 bases, with 17 bases between.

The chain has TRBV15 and TRBJ1-5, with D uncertain. The germline gives CDR1 LNHNV, CDR2 YYDKDF (reference sequence). The CDR3 has 15 amino acids. V dropped 1 base and J dropped 2 bases, with 9 bases sitting between them. This CDR3 is CATSRAPVGNQPQHF. The CDR3 coding sequence is TGTGCCACCAGCAGAGCCCCCGTCGGCAATCAGCCCCAGCATTTT.

V and J are TRBV19 and TRBJ1-1; TRBD1 aligns across 9 bases. The CDR3 has 17 amino acids. Germline lookup yields CDR1 LNHDA and CDR2 SQIVND (reference sequence). Germline trimming cut 7 bases from V and 4 bases from J; bases unmatched to any gene: 16. Here the CDR3 DNA reads TGTGCCAGTACCGATGGGTCCCACAGGGGGCCGGGCACTGAAGCTTTCTTT. It specifies CASTDGSHRGPGTEAFF.

The chain uses TRBV7-8 and TRBJ1-4; unclear D gene. This CDR3 is built from 15 residues. V lost 4 bases, J lost 3 bases, and 12 bases lay in between. Germline V lookup: CDR1 SGHVS, CDR2 FQNEAQ. The CDR3, as DNA: TGTGCCAGCAGCTCCTCGGGGAATCCTAATGAAAAACTGTTTTTT. This codes for CASSSSGNPNEKLFF.

The chain has TRBV30 and TRBJ2-1; weak D call: TRBD2 (6 bases). This CDR3 spans 12 amino acids. The germline V and J ends were trimmed by 0 bases and 7 bases, with 7 bases remaining between them. Germline V gene lookup returns CDR1 GTSNPN and CDR2 SVGIG (reference sequence). In DNA, the CDR3 is TGTGCCTGGAGTGTGGCGGGGAATGAGCAGTTCTTC. Its translation is CAWSVAGNEQFF. The variable domain in full, with the rest retrieved from reference TRBV30 and TRBJ2-1, is SQTIHQWPATLVQPVGSPLSLECTVEGTSNPNLYWYRQAAGRGLQLLFYSVGIGQISSEVPQNLSASRPQDRQFILSSKKLLLSDSGFYLCAWSVAGNEQFFGPGTRLTVL.

The chain is built from TRBV21-1 and TRBJ1-2; TRBD1 reflects the table's D call only, with no check against the DNA. TRBV21-1 constitutes a pseudogene. The CDR3 loop spans 19 amino acids. This CDR3 reads CASSKEEGQGIFCNYGYTF. The CDR3 nucleotides are TGTGCCAGCAGCAAAGAGGAGGGACAGGGCATCTTTTGTAACTATGGCTACACCTTC.